The text below deals with one TCR beta chain. The length of the CDR3 is 14 residues. Germline V gene data show CDR1 as MNHEY and CDR2 as SVGAGI. V lost 7 bases to trimming and J lost 4 bases; unmatched junction nucleotides: 6. Repertoires were generated with immunoSEQ multiplex PCR, while TCRdb's copy carries only in-frame clones and drops some. The sample consists of approximately 2.1 million clones, more than 80% of them appearing once. This sample was taken from a study of shared clonotypes between healthy human individuals. The material sequenced was naive CD4+ T cells from PBMCs. Subset denoted: CD45RA+ positively selected. The source is a man in his late teens or twenties in good health. Some clones in this sample may be carry-over from other donors' samples. The V gene is TRBV6-5, the J gene TRBJ1-2, with TRBD1 matching 10 bases. CDR3 protein: CASTRQGARYGYTF. The CDR3 DNA sequence: TGTGCCAGCACCAGACAGGGGGCGCGCTATGGCTACACCTTC.